This T cell receptor (beta chain) comes out of a study of T cell responses to AZD1222 COVID-19 vaccine. The CDR3 consists of 18 residues. Germline CDR1 is SGHTA and CDR2 is FQGNSA. With 7 bases clipped from V and 3 bases from J, the junction kept 18 bases outside the gene matches. Clones were read by immunoSEQ multiplex PCR, and TCRdb kept only the in-frame ones, dropping some. Of 110,000 or so clones in the sample, over 75% were seen once. This TCR derives from an adult in good health. V and J are TRBV7-2 and TRBJ1-2, with 9 nucleotides matching TRBD1. This sample comprised peripheral blood, obtained on day 0 of AZD1222 vaccination. The CDR3 bases are TGTGCCAGCACTCCAGCCCCCCCACAGGGGGCCTTTGACTATGGCTACACCTTC. Protein product: CASTPAPPQGAFDYGYTF.